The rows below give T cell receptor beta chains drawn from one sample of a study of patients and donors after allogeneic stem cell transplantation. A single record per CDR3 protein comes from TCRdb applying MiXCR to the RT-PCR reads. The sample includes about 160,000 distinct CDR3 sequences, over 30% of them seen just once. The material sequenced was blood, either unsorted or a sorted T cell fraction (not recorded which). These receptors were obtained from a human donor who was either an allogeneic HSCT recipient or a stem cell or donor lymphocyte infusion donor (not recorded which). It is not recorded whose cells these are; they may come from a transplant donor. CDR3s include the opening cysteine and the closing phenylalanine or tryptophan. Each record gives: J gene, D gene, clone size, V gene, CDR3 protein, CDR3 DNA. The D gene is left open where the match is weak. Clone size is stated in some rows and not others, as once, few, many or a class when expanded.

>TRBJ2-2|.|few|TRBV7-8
CASTTGNTGELFF
TGTGCCAGCACGACAGGGAACACCGGGGAGCTGTTTTTT
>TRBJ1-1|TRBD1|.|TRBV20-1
CSAPGQGIGEAFF
TGCAGTGCGCCGGGACAGGGAATCGGTGAAGCTTTCTTT
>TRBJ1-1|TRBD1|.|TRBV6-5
CASSRLDRENTEAFF
TGTGCCAGCAGTCGACTGGACAGGGAGAACACTGAAGCTTTCTTT
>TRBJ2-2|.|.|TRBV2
CASSEEATGELFF
TGTGCCAGCAGTGAAGAGGCCACCGGGGAGCTGTTTTTT
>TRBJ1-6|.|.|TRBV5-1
CASSLSPTGNNSPLHF
TGCGCCAGCAGCTTGTCTCCGACAGGAAACAATTCACCCCTCCACTTT
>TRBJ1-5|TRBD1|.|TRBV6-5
CASRSSQGVGNQPQHF
TGTGCCAGCAGGTCATCACAGGGGGTTGGCAATCAGCCCCAGCATTTT
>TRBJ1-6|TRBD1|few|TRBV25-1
CASSGPDRGFNSPLHF
TGTGCCAGCAGTGGTCCGGACAGGGGGTTTAATTCACCCCTCCACTTT
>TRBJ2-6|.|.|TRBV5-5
CASSLFLGPDGANVLTF
TGTGCCAGCAGCTTGTTTCTCGGGCCAGATGGGGCCAACGTCCTGACTTTC
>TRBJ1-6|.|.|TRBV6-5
CASSYHGAGRNPPLHF
TGTGCCAGCAGTTACCACGGCGCAGGGAGAAATCCACCCCTCCACTTT
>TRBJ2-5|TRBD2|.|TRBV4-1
CASSQGGLAGPETQYF
TGCGCCAGCAGCCAAGGGGGACTAGCGGGGCCAGAGACCCAGTACTTC
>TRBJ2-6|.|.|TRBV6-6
CASSYYLAGANVLTF
TGTGCCAGCAGTTACTATTTGGCTGGGGCCAACGTCCTGACTTTC
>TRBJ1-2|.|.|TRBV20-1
CSARGAGTLWNGYTF
TGCAGTGCTAGAGGGGCCGGGACCCTCTGGAATGGCTACACCTTC
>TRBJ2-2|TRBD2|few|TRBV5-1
CASSPGGANTGELFF
TGCGCCAGCAGCCCCGGGGGGGCCAACACCGGGGAGCTGTTTTTT
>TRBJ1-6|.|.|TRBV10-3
CASAVLGDSPLHF
TGTGCCTCAGCGGTTTTGGGAGACTCACCCCTCCACTTT
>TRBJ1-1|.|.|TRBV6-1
CASSERGGTEAFF
TGTGCCAGCAGTGAAAGGGGGGGCACTGAAGCTTTCTTT
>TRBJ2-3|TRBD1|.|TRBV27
CASSPDRGRLTDTQYF
TGTGCCAGCAGTCCAGACAGGGGGCGTCTCACAGATACGCAGTATTTT
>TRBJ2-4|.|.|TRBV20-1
CSAYRTSDIQYF
TGCAGTGCTTATCGGACTTCAGACATTCAGTACTTC
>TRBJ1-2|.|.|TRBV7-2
CASSLLPSVRNYGYTF
TGTGCCAGCAGCTTACTCCCCTCAGTCCGAAACTATGGCTACACCTTC
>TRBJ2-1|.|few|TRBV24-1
CATSESTGWLQFF
TGTGCCACCAGTGAATCGACAGGTTGGTTGCAGTTCTTC
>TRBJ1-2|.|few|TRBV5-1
CASSLEAGNYGYTF
TGCGCCAGCAGCTTGGAGGCAGGGAACTATGGCTACACCTTC
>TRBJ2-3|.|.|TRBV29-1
CSVGVSTDTQYF
TGCAGCGTCGGGGTCTCCACAGATACGCAGTATTTT
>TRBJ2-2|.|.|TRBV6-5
CASRGWTGELFF
TGTGCCAGCAGGGGTTGGACCGGGGAGCTGTTTTTT
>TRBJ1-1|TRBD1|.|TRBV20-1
CSARDLRSGGAEAFF
TGCAGTGCTAGAGATTTGAGGTCAGGGGGCGCGGAAGCTTTCTTT
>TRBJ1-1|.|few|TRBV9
CASSAEGRVAEAFF
TGTGCCAGCAGCGCAGAGGGGAGAGTCGCTGAAGCTTTCTTT
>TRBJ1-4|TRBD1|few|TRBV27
CASSLYPGQRNEKLFF
TGTGCCAGCAGTTTATATCCGGGACAGCGGAATGAAAAACTGTTTTTT
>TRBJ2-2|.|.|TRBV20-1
CSAIPGRGVGELFF
TGCAGTGCTATCCCGGGACGAGGGGTCGGGGAGCTGTTTTTT
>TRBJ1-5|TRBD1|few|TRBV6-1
CASSDGTGNGNQPQHF
TGTGCCAGCAGCGACGGGACAGGGAATGGCAATCAGCCCCAGCATTTT
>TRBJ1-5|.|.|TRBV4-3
CASSRGTRGDNQPQHF
TGCGCCAGCAGCCGAGGGACCCGCGGGGACAATCAGCCCCAGCATTTT
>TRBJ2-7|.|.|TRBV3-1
CASSLLPQDPYEQYF
TGTGCCAGCAGCCTACTACCCCAAGACCCCTACGAGCAGTACTTC
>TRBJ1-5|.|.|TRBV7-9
CASSPGTANPRPQHF
TGTGCCAGCAGCCCCGGGACGGCCAATCCAAGGCCCCAGCATTTT
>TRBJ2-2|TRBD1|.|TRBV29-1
CSVLTGDTGELFF
TGCAGCGTTTTGACAGGGGACACCGGGGAGCTGTTTTTT
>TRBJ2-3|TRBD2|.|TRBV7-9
CASSPTSQSTDTQYF
TGTGCCAGCAGCCCGACTAGCCAGAGCACAGATACGCAGTATTTT
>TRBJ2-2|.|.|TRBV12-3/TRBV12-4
CASSSRQGGHGELFF
TGTGCCAGCAGTTCTCGACAGGGAGGTCACGGGGAGCTGTTTTTT
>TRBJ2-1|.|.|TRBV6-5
CASSYSLEGSSYNEQFF
TGTGCCAGCAGTTACTCGCTGGAGGGGAGCTCCTACAATGAGCAGTTCTTC
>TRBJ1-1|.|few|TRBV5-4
CASSLWGNEAFF
TGTGCCAGCAGCTTGTGGGGGAATGAAGCTTTCTTT
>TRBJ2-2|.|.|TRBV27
CASSLQGRELFF
TGTGCCAGCAGTTTACAGGGGAGGGAGCTGTTTTTT
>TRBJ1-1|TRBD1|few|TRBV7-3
CASSLRPGQGNTEAFF
TGTGCCAGCAGCTTGCGACCTGGACAGGGGAACACTGAAGCTTTCTTT
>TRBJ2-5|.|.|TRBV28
CASSPQTQQETQYF
TGTGCCAGCAGTCCTCAGACCCAGCAAGAGACCCAGTACTTC
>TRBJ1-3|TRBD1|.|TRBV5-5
CASSLVDRGSVAGNTIYF
TGTGCCAGCAGCTTGGTAGACAGGGGGTCCGTTGCTGGAAACACCATATATTTT